This T cell receptor beta chain originates from a study of blood T cell repertoires in COVID-19. About the study: Samples of COVID-19 (acute and convalescent) were obtained from the United States, Italy and Spain. T cells, B-cell-depleted T cells, or PBMCs supplied cDNA or gDNA.

As processed by the authors: Cell counts per sample came from amplifying reference gene primers. The data were produced by immunoSEQ multiplex PCR, yet TCRdb's version contains in-frame clones alone and is incomplete. V and J calls and clone size are as listed in that table; D and trimming were resolved from the DNA. The sample includes 12,000 or so clones, under 95% of them seen just once. CDR3 length: 16 residues. From germline, CDR1 is SSHAT and CDR2 FNYEAQ (reference sequence). V was clipped by 5 bases and J by 6 bases; unmatched bases: 7. The chain links TRBV7-7 to TRBJ2-3, with 14 positions matching TRBD2. This receptor was identified in a man aged 70 or older with active COVID-19. The sample comprised peripheral blood. In DNA form, the CDR3 reads TGTGCCAGCAGCCAGACTAGCGGGAGGGCCGGGGATACGCAGTATTTT. Protein product: CASSQTSGRAGDTQYF.